One sample yielded the 8 T cell receptor beta chains listed below, sequenced in a study of response to subunit inactivated influenza vaccine. One entry per CDR3 protein, called by TCRdb with MiXCR from the RT-PCR reads. The sample carries more than 200,000 distinct CDR3 sequences, approximately 12% recorded once. The source was non-naive T cells sorted from PBMCs, collected around 14 days before vaccination. The receptors shown here come from a man in his fifties who received an inactivated influenza vaccine.

CDR3 in DNA: TGTGCCAGCAGCTTAGACGGCGGCTTATATGGTTCACCCCTCCACTTT. Translation: CASSLDGGLYGSPLHF. The chain combines TRBV7-2 with TRBJ1-6; D uncertain. The CDR3 has 16 amino acids. With 1 base removed from V and 9 bases from J, the gap between germline ends came to 16 bases. The V gene's germline CDR1 is SGHTA and CDR2 FQGNSA.

This clonotype was found a few times. The rearrangement joins TRBV7-9 to TRBJ2-1; D is unclear. CDR1 SEHNR and CDR2 FQNEAQ come from the germline V gene (reference sequence). This CDR3 is 15 amino acids long. Trimming took off 4 bases at V and 6 bases at J, with 16 bases between the two ends. CDR3 region: CASSSLGHPGNEQFF. In DNA form, the CDR3 reads TGTGCCAGCAGCTCGCTAGGGCATCCGGGCAATGAGCAGTTCTTC.

This clonotype was recorded a few times. The rearrangement uses TRBV4-2 and TRBJ2-3; 13 positions match TRBD2. Germline loops: CDR1 LGHNA, CDR2 YNFKEQ. CDR3 length: 18 residues. The V segment lost 3 bases and the J segment 6 bases; nucleotides outside the gene matches: 12. The CDR3 sequence is CASSQKTSGGALVDTQYF. In DNA, the CDR3 is TGTGCCAGCAGCCAGAAAACTAGCGGGGGGGCCCTGGTGGATACGCAGTATTTT.

V is TRBV2 and J is TRBJ2-2, with TRBD1 identical over 11 bases. Germline lookup yields CDR1 SNHLY and CDR2 FYNNEI. CDR3 length: 16 amino acids. Trimming took 7 bases from V and 4 from J; bases not matched to a gene: 8. For the CDR3, the DNA is TGTGCCAGCAATGCCCTGGGACAGGGGGGCACCGGGGAGCTGTTTTTT. Translation: CASNALGQGGTGELFF.

This clonotype was recorded a few times. This may arise from a read error, as a much more abundant clone is one base away. The CDR3 is CASSLSTGQETQHF. CDR3 coding DNA: TGTGCCAGCAGTTTATCGACAGGGCAAGAGACCCAGCACTTC. J is TRBJ2-5 and V is TRBV28; 7 bases match TRBD1. The germline V gene has CDR1 MDHEN and CDR2 SYDVKM. CDR3 size: 14 residues.

This clonotype was counted many times. The chain carries TRBV10-3 and TRBJ2-5, with 7 bases lining up with TRBD1. This CDR3 region has 15 residues. Trimming cost V 3 bases and J 5 bases; bases outside gene matches: 9. Germline V gene sequence: CDR1 ENHRY, CDR2 SYGVKD. CDR3 DNA sequence: TGTGCCATCAGTGAACGAGAGGGGGCTGGGGAGACCCAGTACTTC. This codes for CAISEREGAGETQYF.

V is TRBV20-1 and J is TRBJ1-1; 9 positions match TRBD1. The germline CDR1 and CDR2 sequences are DFQATT and SNEGSKA (reference sequence). CDR3 length equals 16 residues. V lost 0 bases to trimming and J lost 1 base; unmatched junction nucleotides: 6. CDR3 loop: CSARDYRGRRNTEAFF. The DNA of the CDR3 is TGCAGTGCTAGAGATTACAGGGGGCGACGGAACACTGAAGCTTTCTTT.

This clonotype was recorded many times. This chain connects TRBV5-1 to TRBJ1-6, with no clear D. V was cut by 4 bases and J by 2 bases, with 7 bases left in between. CDR3 size: 14 residues. Germline V lookup: CDR1 SGHRS, CDR2 YFSETQ. The CDR3 loop reads CASSDPTYNSPLHF. CDR3 nucleotide sequence: TGCGCCAGCAGCGACCCCACCTATAATTCACCCCTCCACTTT.